This is a list of T cell receptor beta chains from one sample in a study of spatial heterogeneity in lung cancer. Each CDR3 protein gets one entry after TCRdb re-called the 5' RACE reads with MiXCR. The table has 5,000 to 6,500 distinct CDR3 sequences, under 15% seen once; the top ten hold 16%. Specimen: normal lung tissue next to the tumor, collected at surgery. The receptors were gathered from a male donor with early-stage non-small cell lung cancer. Both conserved end residues are part of each CDR3. The order of the fields is CDR3 length, V gene, D gene, clone size, J gene, CDR3 DNA, CDR3 protein. A D gene is named only where the DNA matches it firmly. Size values are once, few and many counts, or a class for expanded clones, and some rows have none.

>17|TRBV7-3|TRBD1|medium-sized|TRBJ2-3
TGTGCCAGCAGCCCCCCCGGACAGGACAAAGCTCTAGATACGCAGTATTTT
CASSPPGQDKALDTQYF
>13|TRBV5-1|.|.|TRBJ2-1
TGCGCCAGCAGCTTGGCGGGTGGGACCGAGCAGTTCTTC
CASSLAGGTEQFF
>16|TRBV19|.|medium-sized|TRBJ1-5
TGTGCCAGTAGTGCTTTATCCGGGACTGCGAATCAGCCCCAGCATTTT
CASSALSGTANQPQHF
>12|TRBV3-1|.|.|TRBJ2-5
TGTGCCAGCAGCCAAGGGACGTGGGCCCAGTACTTC
CASSQGTWAQYF
>14|TRBV3-1|TRBD1|many|TRBJ2-2
TGTGCCAGCAGCTCGGACAGGGCCGCCGGGGAGCTGTTTTTT
CASSSDRAAGELFF
>15|TRBV6-5|TRBD1|medium-sized|TRBJ1-6
TGTGCCAGCAACCCGGGACAGGGTTATAATTCACCCCTCCACTTT
CASNPGQGYNSPLHF
>15|TRBV24-1|.|many|TRBJ1-5
TGTGCCACCAGTGAGGCAGGGCCTCTCAATCAGCCCCAGCATTTT
CATSEAGPLNQPQHF
>11|TRBV30|.|many|TRBJ1-6
TGTGCCTGGAGTGTTTCGGCAACCCACCACTTT
CAWSVSATHHF
>12|TRBV28|.|medium-sized|TRBJ1-5
TGTGCCAGCAGTCCTCCACGAGGGCCCCAGCATTTT
CASSPPRGPQHF
>15|TRBV20-1|.|.|TRBJ2-2
TGCAGTGCTAGCCGCAGGGTAGGGAACACCGGGGAGCTGTTTTTT
CSASRRVGNTGELFF
>14|TRBV18|.|medium-sized|TRBJ2-7
TGTGCCAGCTCCTCGGCCTCCTACTCCTACGAGCAGTACTTC
CASSSASYSYEQYF
>15|TRBV4-2|.|many|TRBJ1-4
TGTGCCAGCAGCCAAGATGGGGTGCCGAATGAAAAACTGTTTTTT
CASSQDGVPNEKLFF
>14|TRBV27|.|.|TRBJ1-2
TGTGCCAGCAGTCCCCATTTAGATAACTATGGCTACACCTTC
CASSPHLDNYGYTF
>14|TRBV27|TRBD1|large|TRBJ1-1
TGTGCCAGCAGCGCCGGGACAGCATCCACTGAAGCTTTCTTT
CASSAGTASTEAFF
>13|TRBV29-1|.|.|TRBJ2-7
TGCAGCGTCATTCGGAAGGACCGCTACGAGCAGTACTTC
CSVIRKDRYEQYF
>17|TRBV20-1|TRBD2|medium-sized|TRBJ2-7
TGCAGTGCTAGAGGGAAAATGGGAACTAGCGGTACCTACGAGCAGTACTTC
CSARGKMGTSGTYEQYF
>14|TRBV12-3/TRBV12-4|TRBD1|once|TRBJ1-1
TGTGCCAGCAGGGGGACAGGCACCAACACTGAAGCTTTCTTT
CASRGTGTNTEAFF
>15|TRBV6-5|.|many|TRBJ1-6
TGTGCCAGCAGTTACTCGGCCAGCTATAATTCACCCCTCCACTTT
CASSYSASYNSPLHF
>13|TRBV12-3/TRBV12-4|.|many|TRBJ2-3
TGTGCCAGCAGGCCCGGGGGCTCAGATACGCAGTATTTT
CASRPGGSDTQYF
>16|TRBV7-8|.|many|TRBJ2-1
TGTGCCAGCAGCTTAGTGTCCGGGGGCTCCGGACATGAGCAGTTCTTC
CASSLVSGGSGHEQFF
>16|TRBV4-2|.|many|TRBJ2-1
TGTGCCAGCAGCCAAGAGTATGGGGCCGGGGCCGGTGAGCAGTTCTTC
CASSQEYGAGAGEQFF
>15|TRBV4-1|.|many|TRBJ2-7
TGCGCCAGCAGCCAAGTTGACGGGGTCAGCTACGAGCAGTACTTC
CASSQVDGVSYEQYF
>13|TRBV10-3|.|few|TRBJ2-3
TGTGCCATCAGTGAGTCCGGGACCGATACGCAGTATTTT
CAISESGTDTQYF
>13|TRBV19|.|many|TRBJ1-2
TGTGCCAGTAGGTTCGGGGGCTCCTATGGCTACACCTTC
CASRFGGSYGYTF
>14|TRBV6-5|.|medium-sized|TRBJ2-3
TGTGCCAGCAGCCCCCGGGGCCCAGAAGATACGCAGTATTTT
CASSPRGPEDTQYF
>13|TRBV20-1|.|many|TRBJ1-2
TGCAGTGCTATGACAGGAGAAAACTATGGCTACACCTTC
CSAMTGENYGYTF
>15|TRBV28|.|many|TRBJ1-5
TGTGCCAGCAGTCCAACAGGGAATAGCAATCAGCCCCAGCATTTT
CASSPTGNSNQPQHF
>16|TRBV11-3|TRBD2|many|TRBJ2-2
TGTGCCAGCAGCGTATTTAGCGGGAAAGGCACCGGGGAGCTGTTTTTT
CASSVFSGKGTGELFF
>15|TRBV4-1|.|.|TRBJ2-7
TGCGCCAGCAGCCAGGGGGTCCTGGAGGGCTACGAGCAGTACTTC
CASSQGVLEGYEQYF
>20|TRBV20-1|.|.|TRBJ2-7
TGCAGTGCTTCCCGAAGGAGGGGGGGATCCCCTCCTGTGGTGCCCTACGAGCAGTACTTC
CSASRRRGGSPPVVPYEQYF
>15|TRBV7-9|TRBD1|medium-sized|TRBJ2-7
TGTGCCAGCAGCAGGACCGGGACAGACCTCCACGAGCAGTACTTC
CASSRTGTDLHEQYF
>15|TRBV12-3/TRBV12-4|TRBD2|many|TRBJ2-3
TGTGCCAGCAGCTTTAGCGGGAGTAGGGGAGATACGCAGTATTTT
CASSFSGSRGDTQYF
>14|TRBV2|TRBD1|medium-sized|TRBJ2-3
TGTGCCAGCATGGGGACAGGGATGACAGATACGCAGTATTTT
CASMGTGMTDTQYF
>13|TRBV29-1|.|many|TRBJ2-4
TGCAGCGTTGTCAAGGGCGGCAAAAACATTCAGTACTTC
CSVVKGGKNIQYF
>16|TRBV28|TRBD1|medium-sized|TRBJ1-2
TGTGCCAGCAGTTCGAAAACCCTGGACAGGTTCTATGGCTACACCTTC
CASSSKTLDRFYGYTF
>14|TRBV7-9|.|many|TRBJ2-2
TGTGCCAGCAGCTCAAACCCCAACACCGGGGAGCTGTTTTTT
CASSSNPNTGELFF
>14|TRBV12-3/TRBV12-4|.|many|TRBJ1-1
TGTGCCAGCAGTTTCCAGGGGCAGAGCACTGAAGCTTTCTTT
CASSFQGQSTEAFF
>14|TRBV6-6|.|many|TRBJ2-7
TGTGCCAGCAGTTACGAGGGGAACCGCTACGAGCAGTACTTC
CASSYEGNRYEQYF
>18|TRBV7-9|.|many|TRBJ2-6
TGTGCCAGCAGCTTATCGGGACGTAGGAGCTCTGGGGCCAACGTCCTGACTTTC
CASSLSGRRSSGANVLTF
>13|TRBV30|TRBD2|medium-sized|TRBJ2-4
TGTGCCTGGAGGGCGGGAGGGGGTAACATTCAGTACTTC
CAWRAGGGNIQYF
>13|TRBV12-3/TRBV12-4|.|.|TRBJ1-1
TGTGCCAGCAGGCGGACGGCTTACACTGAAGCTTTCTTT
CASRRTAYTEAFF
>16|TRBV4-2|.|.|TRBJ2-3
TGTGCCAGCAGCACCGACGGGACTTCGTCCACAGATACGCAGTATTTT
CASSTDGTSSTDTQYF